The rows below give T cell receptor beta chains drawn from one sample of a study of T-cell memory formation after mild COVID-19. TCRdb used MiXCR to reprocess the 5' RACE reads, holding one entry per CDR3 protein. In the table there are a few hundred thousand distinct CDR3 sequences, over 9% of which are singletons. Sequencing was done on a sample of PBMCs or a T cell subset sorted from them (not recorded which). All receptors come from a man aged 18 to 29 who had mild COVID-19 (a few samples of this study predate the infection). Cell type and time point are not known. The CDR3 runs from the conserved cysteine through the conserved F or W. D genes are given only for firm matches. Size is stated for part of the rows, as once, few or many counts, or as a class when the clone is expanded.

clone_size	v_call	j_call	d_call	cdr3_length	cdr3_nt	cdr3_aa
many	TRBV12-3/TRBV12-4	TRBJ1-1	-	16	TGTGCCAGCAGGCACTTGGGAGGGCACCGTGGCACTGAAGCTTTCTTT	CASRHLGGHRGTEAFF
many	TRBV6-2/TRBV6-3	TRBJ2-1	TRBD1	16	TGTGCCAGCAGTTACACGGCAGGGGGCATCTACAATGAGCAGTTCTTC	CASSYTAGGIYNEQFF
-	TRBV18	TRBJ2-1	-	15	TGTGCCAGCTCACCTCCCGAAGGGCCAGGCAATGAGCAGTTCTTC	CASSPPEGPGNEQFF
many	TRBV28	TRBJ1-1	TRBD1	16	TGTGCCAGCAGTTTATGGGCCGACAGGGGGAACACTGAAGCTTTCTTT	CASSLWADRGNTEAFF
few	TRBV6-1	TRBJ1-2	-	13	TGTGCCAGCAGTGAAAGGGACACTTATGGCTACACCTTC	CASSERDTYGYTF
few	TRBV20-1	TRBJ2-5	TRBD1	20	TGCAGTGCTAGAGTGGGGGTCTACACCGGACAGGGGGGACCCCAAGAGACCCAGTACTTC	CSARVGVYTGQGGPQETQYF
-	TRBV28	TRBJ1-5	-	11	TGTGCCAGCAGTTTCAGGCTATCCCAGCATTTT	CASSFRLSQHF
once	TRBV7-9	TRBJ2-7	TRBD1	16	TGTGCCAGCAGCAGCCGGGACAGGGGGGCCGCCTACGAGCAGTACTTC	CASSSRDRGAAYEQYF
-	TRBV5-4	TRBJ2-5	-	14	TGTGCCAGCAGCTTGGGTCGGGTCCAAGAGACCCAGTACTTC	CASSLGRVQETQYF
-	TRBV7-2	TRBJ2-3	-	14	TGTGCCAGCAGCTCGTGGGGGCGAACAGATACGCAGTATTTT	CASSSWGRTDTQYF
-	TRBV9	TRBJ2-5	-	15	TGTGCCAGCAGCGTACAGCCGACAGTCGGGGAGACCCAGTACTTC	CASSVQPTVGETQYF
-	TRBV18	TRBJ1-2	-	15	TGTGCCAGCTCAGAACAGGACGGATCGAACTATGGCTACACCTTC	CASSEQDGSNYGYTF
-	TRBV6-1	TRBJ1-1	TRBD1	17	TGTGCCAGCAGTGATTCCCGGGACAGGGGGCGAGACACTGAAGCTTTCTTT	CASSDSRDRGRDTEAFF
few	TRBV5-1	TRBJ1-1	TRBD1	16	TGCGCCAGCAGCCTCTCCGGGACAGCTATGAACACTGAAGCTTTCTTT	CASSLSGTAMNTEAFF